Given below is one T cell receptor (beta chain) in context. Its antigen is still unknown. No clone much larger than this one lies a single base away; base qualities are absent. The sample comes from a study of shared clonotypes between healthy human individuals (dated by TCRdb to about 2020). Broadly, across the study: The cohort comprised two women and a few men aged 18 to 49 years. For each donor, three plates each were used for CD4 naive and CD4 memory, two plates were used for CD8 naive, and one plate was used for CD8 memory. Blood TCR repertoires of five healthy adults were deeply sequenced to estimate repertoire size and the extent of clonotype sharing between individuals. To increase sequencing depth and limit assay-specific biases, TCR repertoire library preparation and sequencing were carried out by different laboratories using diverse techniques. Per donor, leukapheresis produced somewhere between about 0.8 and 9 billion PBMCs. The investigation overall reported the following: Sampling was restricted to blood, and TCR repertoires in tissue are likely to differ from TCR repertoires in blood. About 4.5% of naive CD4, 3.5% of naive CD8, 2% to 2.5% of memory CD4, and around 0.42% of memory CD8 clonotypes were shared across four donors. Naive subsets generally had larger estimated clonotype richness than memory subsets did. Because the study included a small number of donors, the genetic and exposure-history diversity represented was limited. Pairwise subsampling led to the expectation that sequencing depth would affect the degree of clonotype sharing among donors. Even with the large sequencing depth, rarefaction of the sorted-subset datasets indicated that sequencing was incomplete. Clonotypes shared by all four sorted-subset donors showed higher generation probabilities than non-shared clonotypes.

The germline V gene supplies CDR1 MNHNS and CDR2 SASEGT. Taken from cysteine to phenylalanine, the CDR3 has 14 residues. Only the CDR3 portion is preserved as DNA: 42 bases, with reading frame beginning at the first base. V is clipped by 0 bases and J by 9 bases, and the sequence between their germline boundaries is 9 bases long. CD8 naive samples were CD45RO-negative cells positively selected for CCR7, giving a CD45RA+CCR7+ population that excluded TemRA cells. The donors were healthy, HIV-negative adults who had no recently reported acute infections or vaccinations. Only Caucasian adults living in Nashville, Tennessee, USA were represented among the donors. Blood was obtained by leukapheresis, after which PBMCs were separated by Ficoll-Histopaque density gradient centrifugation and cryopreserved in liquid nitrogen vapor phase. Analytical flow cytometry was used to check the purity and quantity of every magnetically sorted T cell population. Each sorted fraction had its genomic DNA isolated and then quantified by UV absorbance on a Nanodrop 2000c.

TCR CDR3 regions were amplified from genomic DNA by multiplex PCR using the deep immunoSEQ assay. Extracted genomic DNA from each cell subset was distributed evenly across all wells of several immunoSEQ 96-well plates, and each plate was treated as a replicate. For sorted subsets, approximately 200 ng of genomic DNA, equivalent to tens of thousands of T cell genomes, went into each replicate PCR. The purified libraries were quantified using a Qubit 3.0 fluorometer, sized with a Bioanalyzer 2100, and then quantified again using the KAPA Library Quantification kit. A separate single-read 150-cycle Illumina NextSeq 550 flow cell was used to sequence each immunoSEQ 96-well plate. The original pipeline was this. Because the immunoSEQ output included only junctional sequences and no quality scores, the filtering could not be the same as the filtering used for full-length reads. Sequences were annotated with PyIR, a Python wrapper for IgBLAST v1.9, using IMGT germline references to assign V/J genes and CDR3. Any read was removed if the V/J assignment was weak (E-value above 1e-6), the CDR3 was missing, or the read contained stop codons, out-of-frame junctions, or ambiguous translated residues. A V3J clonotype was defined by an identical inferred V gene, J gene, and CDR3 amino acid sequence. To compute the percentage overlap between repertoires, the number of shared unique clonotypes was divided by the size of the smaller repertoire. Three approaches were used to assess repertoire richness: RTK rarefaction, the Chao1 estimator, and Recon v2.1 estimates of unobserved clonotypes. Generation probabilities were computed with OLGA for all TCRbeta clonotypes obtained by the gDNA method from several donors. TCRdb obtained this table from immuneACCESS and retained in-frame rearrangements with V and J assigned. These tables miss some clones; where compared with another copy, unresolved V genes account for less than half of the shortfall, and the remainder is unexplained. D and trimming were read from the DNA, whereas the V and J calls and clone size are those reported in that table. The sample includes around 1,900,000 clones, with 93% observed a single time. More than 1.5% of the sample lies in the top ten.

The receptor's source is a man between 18 and 29 years old in good health. Some clones in this sample may be carry-over from other donors' samples. Recombination joined TRBV6-1 with TRBJ1-6; too little of a D gene remains to name it. Source material: naive CD8+ T cells from PBMCs. The sample's cell subset or site label, decoded: CD45RA+CCR7+. The CDR3 region has the sequence CASSEAVYGSPLHF. The sequenced DNA: TGTGCCAGCAGTGAAGCGGTATACGGTTCACCCCTCCACTTT.